This T cell receptor beta chain is drawn from a study of T cell responses to AZD1222 COVID-19 vaccine. Trimming took off 1 base at V and 5 bases at J, with 15 bases between the two ends. This CDR3 comprises 16 residues. Germline lookup yields CDR1 LGHDT and CDR2 YNNKEL (reference sequence). Data came from immunoSEQ multiplex PCR; TCRdb stores just in-frame clones and leaves some out. The sample shows over 70,000 clones, around 88% of them seen only once. V is TRBV3-1 (or the pseudogene TRBV3-2) and J is TRBJ1-3, with D tentatively TRBD1 (6 bases). The receptor comes from an adult in good health. The starting material was peripheral blood, obtained on day 0 of MenACWY control vaccination. CDR3: CASSQVGQGTRNTIYF. CDR3 nucleotide sequence: TGTGCCAGCAGCCAAGTCGGGCAGGGGACCCGAAACACCATATATTTT.